The 8 T cell receptor beta chains listed next were all sequenced from one sample in a study of shared clonotypes between healthy human individuals (dated by TCRdb to the early 2020s). Library creation used the immunoSEQ multiplex PCR assay. TCRdb took over this immuneACCESS table, retaining in-frame rearrangements with V and J assigned. Such tables are incomplete; in checked studies, under half of the missing clones stem from an unresolved V gene, and the remainder is unexplained. The sample table contains about 640,000 clones; only one count was recorded for roughly 70% of them. 1.8% of the sample comes from the top ten. Source material: memory CD4+ T cells sorted from blood. This specimen's cell subset or site label, per the study, means: CD45RA-negative fraction. All receptors come from a woman in her twenties or thirties in good health.

The rearrangement uses TRBV9 and TRBJ1-5; tentatively, D is TRBD1 (6 bases). The CDR3 has 15 residues. Germline lookup yields CDR1 SGDLS and CDR2 YYNGEE. V lost 4 bases and J 1 base, leaving 12 bases between the germline ends. CDR3 in DNA: TGTGCCAGCAGCCCCTCGGGGGGCAGCAATCAGCCCCAGCATTTT. Translation gives CASSPSGGSNQPQHF.

The V gene is TRBV2, the J gene TRBJ2-7; D is tentatively TRBD1 or TRBD2 (5 bases each). The germline CDR1 and CDR2 sequences are SNHLY and FYNNEI. Trimming pared 8 bases from V and 6 bases from J, leaving 14 bases between. The length of the CDR3 is 12 residues. This chain's CDR3 is CASGTGAPEQYF. The DNA for the CDR3 is TGTGCCAGCGGGACCGGGGCGCCCGAGCAGTACTTC.

This chain uses TRBV4-1 with TRBJ2-4; 11 bases match TRBD2. V lost 2 bases and J lost 3; bases outside the gene matches: 3. CDR1 is MGHRA, CDR2 YSYEKL, per germline. This CDR3 spans 16 amino acids. The CDR3 region has the DNA TGCGCCAGCAGCCAAAAACTAGCGGGGGACAAAAACATTCAGTACTTC. Residues: CASSQKLAGDKNIQYF.

This clone has a handful of counts. The chain combines TRBV7-9 with TRBJ2-1; 7 bases fit TRBD2. Germline trimming cut 5 bases from V and 7 bases from J; bases unmatched to any gene: 11. This CDR3 is 15 amino acids long. The V gene's germline CDR1 is SEHNR and CDR2 FQNEAQ (reference sequence). CDR3 amino acids: CASSPASGGRNEQFF. The CDR3 coding sequence is TGTGCCAGCAGCCCAGCTAGCGGAGGGAGGAATGAGCAGTTCTTC. Looking up the rest from reference TRBV7-9 and TRBJ2-1 gives the full variable domain: DTGVSQNPRHKITKRGQNVTFRCDPISEHNRLYWYRQTLGQGPEFLTYFQNEAQLEKSRLLSDRFSAERPKGSFSTLEIQRTEQGDSAMYLCASSPASGGRNEQFFGPGTRLTVL.

J is TRBJ1-5 and V is TRBV19; 8 bases align to TRBD1. Germline V gene lookup returns CDR1 LNHDA and CDR2 SQIVND (reference sequence). The CDR3 totals 15 residues. The V segment lost 6 bases and the J segment 3 bases; nucleotides outside the gene matches: 7. This CDR3 reads CASRTQGGNNQPQHF. CDR3 coding DNA: TGTGCCAGTAGGACACAGGGGGGAAACAATCAGCCCCAGCATTTT.

This clone was recorded at least ten times. The rearrangement uses TRBV5-4 and TRBJ2-2, with D perhaps TRBD2 (5 bases). Trimming took off 4 bases at V and 4 bases at J, with 20 bases between the two ends. The CDR3 consists of 17 residues. Germline-derived CDR1 and CDR2 are SGHNT and YYREEE (reference sequence). CDR3: CASSRGSSLAVTGELFF. In DNA form, the CDR3 reads TGTGCCAGCAGCCGAGGGTCCTCCCTTGCGGTCACCGGGGAGCTGTTTTTT.

This clone was recorded a few times. The sample carries other DNA sequences with the same CDR3. V and J are TRBV18 and TRBJ2-7; the match to TRBD1 covers 9 bases. This CDR3 is 14 amino acids long. V shed 1 base, J shed 3 bases, and the junction held 1 base outside the gene matches. The germline V gene has CDR1 KGHSH and CDR2 LQKENI. This CDR3 reads CASSPRQGVYEQYF. The CDR3 region has the DNA TGTGCCAGCTCACCACGACAGGGGGTCTACGAGCAGTACTTC.

This chain links TRBV18 with TRBJ2-1, with 10 positions matching TRBD1. The CDR3 spans 16 residues. In germline, CDR1 is KGHSH, CDR2 LQKENI. Unmatched junction bases numbered 8, after V lost 4 bases and J lost 5 bases. DNA for the CDR3: TGTGCCAGCTCACTACTGGGACAGGGGAGGCACAATGAGCAGTTCTTC. It yields the protein CASSLLGQGRHNEQFF. Full variable domain (missing parts from reference TRBV18 and TRBJ2-1): NAGVMQNPRHLVRRRGQEARLRCSPMKGHSHVYWYRQLPEEGLKFMVYLQKENIIDESGMPKERFSAEFPKEGPSILRIQQVVRGDSAAYFCASSLLGQGRHNEQFFGPGTRLTVL.